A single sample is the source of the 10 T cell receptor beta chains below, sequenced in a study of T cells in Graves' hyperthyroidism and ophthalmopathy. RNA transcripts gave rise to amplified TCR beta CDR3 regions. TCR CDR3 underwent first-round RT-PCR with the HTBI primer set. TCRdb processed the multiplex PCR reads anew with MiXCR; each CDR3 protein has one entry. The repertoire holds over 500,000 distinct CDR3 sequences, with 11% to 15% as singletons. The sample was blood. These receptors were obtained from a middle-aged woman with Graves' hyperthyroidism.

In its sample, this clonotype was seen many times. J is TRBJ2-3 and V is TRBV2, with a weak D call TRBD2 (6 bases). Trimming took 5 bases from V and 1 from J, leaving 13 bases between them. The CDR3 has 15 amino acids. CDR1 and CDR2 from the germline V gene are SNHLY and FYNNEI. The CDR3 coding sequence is TGTGCCAGCAGTAATGGGGGGTTGGGCACAGATACGCAGTATTTT. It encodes CASSNGGLGTDTQYF.

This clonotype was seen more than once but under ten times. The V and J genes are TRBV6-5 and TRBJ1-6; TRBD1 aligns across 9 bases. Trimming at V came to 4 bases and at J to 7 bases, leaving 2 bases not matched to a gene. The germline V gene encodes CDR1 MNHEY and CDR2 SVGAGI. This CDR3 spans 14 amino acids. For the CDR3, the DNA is TGTGCCAGCAGTTTCGGGACAGGGAATTCACCCCTCCACTTT. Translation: CASSFGTGNSPLHF.

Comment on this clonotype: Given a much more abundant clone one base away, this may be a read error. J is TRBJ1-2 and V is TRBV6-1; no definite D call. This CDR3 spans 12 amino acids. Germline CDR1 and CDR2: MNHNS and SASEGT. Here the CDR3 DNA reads TGTGCCAGAAGTGATCAAGGGTACGGCTACACCTTC. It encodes CARSDQGYGYTF.

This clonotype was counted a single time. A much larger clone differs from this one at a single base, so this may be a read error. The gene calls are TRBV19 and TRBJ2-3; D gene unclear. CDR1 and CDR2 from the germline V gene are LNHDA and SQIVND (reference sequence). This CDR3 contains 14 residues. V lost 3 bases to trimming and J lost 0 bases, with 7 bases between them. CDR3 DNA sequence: TGTGCCAGTAGTATGGGTATGAGCACAGATACGCAGTATTTT. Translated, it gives CASSMGMSTDTQYF.

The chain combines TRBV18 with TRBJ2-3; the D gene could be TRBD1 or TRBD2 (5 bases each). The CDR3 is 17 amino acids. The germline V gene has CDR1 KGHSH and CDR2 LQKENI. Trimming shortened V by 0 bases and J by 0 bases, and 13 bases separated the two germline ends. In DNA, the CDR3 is TGTGCCAGCTCACCACCGACAGCGGCTACTAGCACAGATACGCAGTATTTT. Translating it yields CASSPPTAATSTDTQYF.

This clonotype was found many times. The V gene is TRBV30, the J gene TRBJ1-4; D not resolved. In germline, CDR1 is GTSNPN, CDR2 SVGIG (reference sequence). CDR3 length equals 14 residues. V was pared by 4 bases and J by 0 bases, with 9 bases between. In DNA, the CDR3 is TGTGCCTGGAATGCGGTAGCAACTAATGAAAAACTGTTTTTT. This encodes CAWNAVATNEKLFF.

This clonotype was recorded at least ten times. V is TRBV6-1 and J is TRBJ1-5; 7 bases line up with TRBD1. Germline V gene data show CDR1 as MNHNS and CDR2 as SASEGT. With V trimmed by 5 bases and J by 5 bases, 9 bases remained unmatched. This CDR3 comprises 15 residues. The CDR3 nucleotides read TGTGCCAGCAGTTTCGCGGGAGGGGGCGATCAGCCCCAGCATTTT. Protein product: CASSFAGGGDQPQHF.

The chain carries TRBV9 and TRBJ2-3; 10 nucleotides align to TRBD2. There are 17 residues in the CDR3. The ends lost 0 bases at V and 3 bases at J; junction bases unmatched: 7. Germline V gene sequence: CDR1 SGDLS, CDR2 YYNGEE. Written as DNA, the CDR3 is TGTGCCAGCAGCGTAGGACGGCTAGCGGGAGTAACAGATACGCAGTATTTT. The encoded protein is CASSVGRLAGVTDTQYF.

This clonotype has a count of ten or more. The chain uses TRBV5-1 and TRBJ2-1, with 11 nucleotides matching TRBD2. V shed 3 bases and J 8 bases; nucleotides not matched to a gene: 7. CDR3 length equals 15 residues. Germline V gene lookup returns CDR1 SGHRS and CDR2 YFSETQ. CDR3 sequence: CASSSTSGKLDEQFF. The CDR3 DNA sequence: TGCGCCAGCAGCTCGACTAGCGGGAAGTTGGATGAGCAGTTCTTC.

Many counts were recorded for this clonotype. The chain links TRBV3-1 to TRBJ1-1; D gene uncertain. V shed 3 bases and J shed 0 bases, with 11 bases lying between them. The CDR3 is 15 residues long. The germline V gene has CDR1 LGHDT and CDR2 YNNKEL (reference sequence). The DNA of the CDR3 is TGTGCCAGCAGCCAGGGGATGGTTGTGAACACTGAAGCTTTCTTT. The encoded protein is CASSQGMVVNTEAFF. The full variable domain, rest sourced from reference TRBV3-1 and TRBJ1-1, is DTAVSQTPKYLVTQMGNDKSIKCEQNLGHDTMYWYKQDSKKFLKIMFSYNNKELIINETVPNRFSPKSPDKAHLNLHINSLELGDSAVYFCASSQGMVVNTEAFFGQGTRLTVV.